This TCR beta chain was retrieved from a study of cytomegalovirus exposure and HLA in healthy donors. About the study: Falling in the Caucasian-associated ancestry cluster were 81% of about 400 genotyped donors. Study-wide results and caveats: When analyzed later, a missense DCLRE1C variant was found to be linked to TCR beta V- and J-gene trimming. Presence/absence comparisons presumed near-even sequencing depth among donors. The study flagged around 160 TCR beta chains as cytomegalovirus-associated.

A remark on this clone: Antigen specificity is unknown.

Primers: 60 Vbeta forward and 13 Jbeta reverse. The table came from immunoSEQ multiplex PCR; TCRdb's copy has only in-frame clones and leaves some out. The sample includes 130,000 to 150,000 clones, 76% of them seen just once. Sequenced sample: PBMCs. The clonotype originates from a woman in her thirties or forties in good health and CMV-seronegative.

Here the CDR3 DNA reads TGTGCCAGCAGCGTAGATTCGGGGAGAGAGCAGTTCTTC. Residues: CASSVDSGREQFF. V and J are TRBV9 and TRBJ2-1, with a weak D call TRBD2 (5 bases). CDR1 and CDR2 from the germline V gene are SGDLS and YYNGEE. This CDR3 is 13 amino acids long. V lost 0 bases to trimming and J lost 10 bases, with 11 bases between them.